This record covers a single T cell receptor beta chain. Its antigen is undetermined. V was trimmed by 2 bases and J by 0 bases, leaving 12 bases between them. The CDR3 spans 16 residues. CDR1 and CDR2 (germline): SGDLS, YYNGEE. This specimen belongs to a study of graft-versus-host responses after intestinal transplantation. Study information: All recipients were given anti-thymocyte globulin induction, and tacrolimus and steroids were then administered for roughly three years. Findings and caveats of the study: GvH clones were found in recipient marrow; some appeared first in ileum or blood. There was an association between peak levels of circulating GvH clones and early post-transplant HvG declines.

Libraries were prepared by immunoSEQ multiplex PCR; TCRdb keeps only in-frame clonotypes and omits some of them. This sample has approximately 71,000 clones, with 80% to 90% found just once. The sequence came from a human donor who received an intestinal transplant. This rearrangement joins TRBV9 to TRBJ1-3; maybe TRBD1 (6 bases). The starting material was unstimulated CD8+ T cells sorted from spleen or lymph node cells, obtained before intestinal transplant. CDR3 coding DNA: TGTGCCAGCAGCGTTGGGGGGGCCTCCTCTGGAAACACCATATATTTT. Its translation is CASSVGGASSGNTIYF. Complete variable domain (other parts from reference TRBV9 and TRBJ1-3): DSGVTQTPKHLITATGQRVTLRCSPRSGDLSVYWYQQSLDQGLQFLIQYYNGEERAKGNILERFSAQQFPDLHSELNLSSLELGDSALYFCASSVGGASSGNTIYFGEGSWLTVV.